Included here is one T cell receptor beta chain sequence, with context. Here immunoSEQ multiplex PCR was the method, and the copy in TCRdb shows in-frame clones only, minus some. Of roughly 100,000 clones listed, under 85% were seen once; the top ten hold around 2.4%. The germline gives CDR1 SEHNR, CDR2 FQNEAQ (reference sequence). The V and J ends lost 5 bases and 6 bases respectively, with 17 bases between them. This CDR3 is 15 amino acids long. The source of the sample is a study of PD-L1 blockade in urothelial cancer. This clonotype was obtained from a man in his forties or fifties with urothelial cancer. V usage is TRBV7-9 and J usage is TRBJ2-1; D may be TRBD1 (6 bases). Sequences were derived from PBMCs, sampled around atezolizumab (anti-PD-L1) treatment. The CDR3 nucleotides are TGTGCCAGCAGCCAACAGGGTTCCCTTGGCAATGAGCAGTTCTTC. Its protein product is CASSQQGSLGNEQFF.